The clone carrying this TCR beta chain came up a few times. The second PCR ran about 6 to 11 cycles with a sample-barcoded 5' primer and J-beta primers. One entry per CDR3 protein, called by TCRdb with MiXCR from the 5' RACE reads. The sample comprises 700,000 or so distinct CDR3 sequences, about 24% of which are singletons, and under 25% rests with the top ten. This sample is part of a study of blood T cells in healthy people across ages. Study at large: About one barcoded beta molecule per two T cells was the capture yield of template switching.

Germline V gives CDR1 SGHNT, CDR2 YENEEA. V was shortened by 0 bases and J by 5 bases, with 11 bases between the two germline ends. The CDR3 runs to 16 residues. J is TRBJ1-6 and V is TRBV11-3, with D unresolved. The sequenced sample consisted of blood. The TCR originated in a man between 65 and 80 years old in good health. The CDR3 region is CASSLERTVDNSPLHF. The CDR3 nucleotides read TGTGCCAGCAGCTTAGAGCGGACGGTTGATAATTCACCCCTCCACTTT.